This T cell receptor beta chain was sequenced in a study of blood T cell repertoires in COVID-19. Study in general: The samples span acute and convalescent COVID-19 from the United States, Italy and Spain.

In assigning cohorts, the study relied on participant-reported clinical history. V lost 3 bases to trimming and J lost 6 bases, with 14 bases between them. Looked up from germline, CDR1 is MGHDK and CDR2 is SYGVNS. This CDR3 has 14 residues. The data were produced by immunoSEQ multiplex PCR, yet TCRdb's version contains in-frame clones alone and is incomplete. The sample lists over 250,000 clones, 89% occurring once. This TCR derives from a woman aged 55-75 years who had recovered from COVID-19. The genes are TRBV25-1 and TRBJ1-2; D possibly corresponds to TRBD1 (5 bases). Sequencing was done on a sample of PBMCs or T cells enriched from blood (not recorded which). The CDR3 region is CASSDNLDRHGYTF. CDR3 nucleotides: TGTGCCAGCAGTGATAACCTTGACAGACATGGCTACACCTTC.